This TCR beta chain stems from a study of T cells in Graves' hyperthyroidism and ophthalmopathy. Study-level information: Peripheral blood was acquired at first diagnosis, ahead of any therapy whatsoever.

This clonotype showed up many times. TCR beta CDR3 sequences were amplified from RNA transcripts. The primer set for the first-round RT-PCR of the TCR CDR3 was HTBI. Each CDR3 protein gets one entry after TCRdb re-called the multiplex PCR reads with MiXCR. This table holds over 400,000 distinct CDR3 sequences, less than 25% found once. Criteria for exclusion of patients were uncontrolled infection, other autoimmune disease, pregnancy or lactation. This CDR3 spans 13 amino acids. Germline loops: CDR1 KGHDR, CDR2 SFDVKD. V lost 4 bases, J lost 6 bases, and 4 bases stayed unmatched. This sequence joins TRBV24-1 and TRBJ2-5; TRBD2 agrees at 7 bases. Material for sequencing was blood. This TCR was sampled from a woman in her 70s with Graves' ophthalmopathy. The CDR3 here is CATSEAGLKTQYF. CDR3 coding DNA: TGTGCCACCAGTGAAGCGGGGCTAAAGACCCAGTACTTC.